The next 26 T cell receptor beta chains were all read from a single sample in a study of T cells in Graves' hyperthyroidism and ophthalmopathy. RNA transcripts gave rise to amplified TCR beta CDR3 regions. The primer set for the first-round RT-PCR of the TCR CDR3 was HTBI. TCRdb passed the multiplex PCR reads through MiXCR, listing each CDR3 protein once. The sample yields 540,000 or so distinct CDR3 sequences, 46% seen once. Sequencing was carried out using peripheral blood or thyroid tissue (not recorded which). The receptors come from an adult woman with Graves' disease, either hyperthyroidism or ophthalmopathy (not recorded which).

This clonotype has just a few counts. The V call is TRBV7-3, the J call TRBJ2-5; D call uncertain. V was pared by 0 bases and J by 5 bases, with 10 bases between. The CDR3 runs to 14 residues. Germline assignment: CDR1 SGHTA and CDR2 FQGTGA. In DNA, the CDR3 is TGTGCCAGCAGCTTAACAGGGCTAGGGGAGACCCAGTACTTC. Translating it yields CASSLTGLGETQYF.

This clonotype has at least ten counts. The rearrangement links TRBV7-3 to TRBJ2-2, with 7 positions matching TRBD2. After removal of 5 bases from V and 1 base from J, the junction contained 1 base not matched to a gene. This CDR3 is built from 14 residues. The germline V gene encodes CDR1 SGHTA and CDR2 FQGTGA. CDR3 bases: TGTGCCAGCAGCGGACTAGGGAACACCGGGGAGCTGTTTTTT. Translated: CASSGLGNTGELFF.

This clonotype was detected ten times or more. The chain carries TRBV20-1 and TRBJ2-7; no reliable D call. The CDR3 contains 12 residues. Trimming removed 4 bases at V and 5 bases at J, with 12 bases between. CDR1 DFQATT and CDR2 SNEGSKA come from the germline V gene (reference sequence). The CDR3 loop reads CSATPTRHEQYF. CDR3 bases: TGCAGTGCTACACCTACCAGGCACGAGCAGTACTTC.

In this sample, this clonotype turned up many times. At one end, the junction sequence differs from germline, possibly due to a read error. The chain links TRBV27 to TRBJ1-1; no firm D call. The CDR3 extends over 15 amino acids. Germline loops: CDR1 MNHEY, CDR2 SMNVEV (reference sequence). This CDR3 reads CASSLSGGLNTEAFF. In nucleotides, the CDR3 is TGTGCCAGCAGTCTATCGGGAGGGTTGAACACTGAAGCTTTCTTT.

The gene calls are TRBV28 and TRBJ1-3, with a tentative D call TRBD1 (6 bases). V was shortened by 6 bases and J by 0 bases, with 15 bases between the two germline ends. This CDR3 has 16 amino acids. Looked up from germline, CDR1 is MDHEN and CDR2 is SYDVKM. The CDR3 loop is CASSPQTGYSGNTIYF. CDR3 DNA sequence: TGTGCCAGCAGCCCCCAAACAGGGTACTCTGGAAACACCATATATTTT. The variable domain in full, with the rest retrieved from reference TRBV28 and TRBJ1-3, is DVKVTQSSRYLVKRTGEKVFLECVQDMDHENMFWYRQDPGLGLRLIYFSYDVKMKEKGDIPEGYSVSREKKERFSLILESASTNQTSMYLCASSPQTGYSGNTIYFGEGSWLTVV.

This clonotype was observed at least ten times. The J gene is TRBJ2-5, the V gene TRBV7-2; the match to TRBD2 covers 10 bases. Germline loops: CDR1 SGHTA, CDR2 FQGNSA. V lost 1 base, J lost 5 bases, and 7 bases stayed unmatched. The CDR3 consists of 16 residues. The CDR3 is CASSLGLAGASETQYF. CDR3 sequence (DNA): TGTGCCAGCAGCTTAGGGCTAGCGGGAGCGTCGGAGACCCAGTACTTC.

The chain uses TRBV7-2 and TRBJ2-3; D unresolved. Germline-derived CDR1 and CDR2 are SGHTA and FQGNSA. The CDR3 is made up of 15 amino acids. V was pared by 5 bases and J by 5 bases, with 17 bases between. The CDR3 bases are TGTGCCAGCAGCGTCGTACTGCCCCTCGGAGATACGCAGTATTTT. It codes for CASSVVLPLGDTQYF.

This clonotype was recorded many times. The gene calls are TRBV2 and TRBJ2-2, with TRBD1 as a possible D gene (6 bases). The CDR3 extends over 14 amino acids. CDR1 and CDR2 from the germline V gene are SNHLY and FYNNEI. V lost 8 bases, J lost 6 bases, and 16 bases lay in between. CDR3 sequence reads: CASQIDRSSGELFF. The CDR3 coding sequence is TGTGCCAGCCAAATTGACAGGTCGTCCGGGGAGCTGTTTTTT.

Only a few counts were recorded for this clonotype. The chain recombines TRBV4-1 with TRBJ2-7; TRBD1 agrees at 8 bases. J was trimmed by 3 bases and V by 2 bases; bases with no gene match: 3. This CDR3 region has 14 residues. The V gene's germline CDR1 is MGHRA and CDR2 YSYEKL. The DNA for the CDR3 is TGCGCCAGCAGCCAACGGACAGGGAACTACGAGCAGTACTTC. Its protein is CASSQRTGNYEQYF.

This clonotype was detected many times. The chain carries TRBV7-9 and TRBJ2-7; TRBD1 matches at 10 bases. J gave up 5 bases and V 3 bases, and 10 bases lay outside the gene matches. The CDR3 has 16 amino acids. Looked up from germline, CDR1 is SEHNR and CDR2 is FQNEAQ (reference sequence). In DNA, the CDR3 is TGTGCCAGCAGCTTCCGGCCTGGGGGGACAGGGGACGAGCAGTACTTC. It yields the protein CASSFRPGGTGDEQYF.

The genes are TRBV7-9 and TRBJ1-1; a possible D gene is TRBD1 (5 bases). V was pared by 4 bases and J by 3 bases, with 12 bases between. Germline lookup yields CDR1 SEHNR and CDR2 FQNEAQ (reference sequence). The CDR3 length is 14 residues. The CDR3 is CASSSRRRDTEAFF. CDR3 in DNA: TGTGCCAGCAGCTCGAGGCGCAGGGACACTGAAGCTTTCTTT.

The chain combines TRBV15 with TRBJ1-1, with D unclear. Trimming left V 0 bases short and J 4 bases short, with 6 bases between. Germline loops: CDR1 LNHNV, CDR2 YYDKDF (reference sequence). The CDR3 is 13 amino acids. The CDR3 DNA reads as TGTGCCACCAGCAGAGACAGTATCACTGAAGCTTTCTTT. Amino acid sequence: CATSRDSITEAFF. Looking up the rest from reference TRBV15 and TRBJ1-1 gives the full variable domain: DAMVIQNPRYQVTQFGKPVTLSCSQTLNHNVMYWYQQKSSQAPKLLFHYYDKDFNNEADTPDNFQSRRPNTSFCFLDIRSPGLGDTAMYLCATSRDSITEAFFGQGTRLTVV.

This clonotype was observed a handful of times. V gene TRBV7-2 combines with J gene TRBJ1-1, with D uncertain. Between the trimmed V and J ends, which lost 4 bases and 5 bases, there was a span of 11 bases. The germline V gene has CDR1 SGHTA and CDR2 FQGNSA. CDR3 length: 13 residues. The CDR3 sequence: CASSSRQATEAFF. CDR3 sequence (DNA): TGTGCCAGCAGCTCCCGACAAGCTACTGAAGCTTTCTTT.

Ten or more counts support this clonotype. In DNA form, the CDR3 reads TGCGCCAGCAGCCAAGCGGGGGAAAACGAGCAGTACTTC. The encoded protein is CASSQAGENEQYF. The V and J genes are TRBV4-1 and TRBJ2-7, with D perhaps TRBD2 (6 bases). Germline V gene data show CDR1 as MGHRA and CDR2 as YSYEKL. There are 13 residues in the CDR3. Trimming pared 1 base from V and 5 bases from J, leaving 9 bases between.

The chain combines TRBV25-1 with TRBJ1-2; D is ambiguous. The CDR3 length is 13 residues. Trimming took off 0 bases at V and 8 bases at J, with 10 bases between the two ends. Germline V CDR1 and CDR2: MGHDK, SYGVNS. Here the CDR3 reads CASSEYSEGGYTF. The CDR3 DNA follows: TGTGCCAGCAGTGAATACAGCGAAGGAGGCTACACCTTC.

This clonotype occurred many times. CDR3 in amino acids: CASSGYRGHLEAFF. CDR3 nucleotides: TGTGCCAGCAGTGGTTACAGGGGCCACCTTGAAGCTTTCTTT. J is TRBJ1-1 and V is TRBV6-1; 7 nucleotides match TRBD1. CDR1 and CDR2 from the germline V gene are MNHNS and SASEGT. Trimming removed 4 bases from V and 7 bases from J; junction bases left unmatched: 9. The CDR3 is made up of 14 amino acids.

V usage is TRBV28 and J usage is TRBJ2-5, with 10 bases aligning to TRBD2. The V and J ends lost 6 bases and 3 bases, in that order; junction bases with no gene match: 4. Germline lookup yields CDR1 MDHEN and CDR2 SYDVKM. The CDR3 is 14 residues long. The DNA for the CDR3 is TGTGCCAGCAGAGGGACTAGCGCGAAAGAGACCCAGTACTTC. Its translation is CASRGTSAKETQYF.

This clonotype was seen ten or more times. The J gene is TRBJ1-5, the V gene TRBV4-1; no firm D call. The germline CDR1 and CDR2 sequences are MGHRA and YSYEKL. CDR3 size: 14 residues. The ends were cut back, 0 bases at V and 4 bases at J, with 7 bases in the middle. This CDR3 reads CASSQEALNQPQHF. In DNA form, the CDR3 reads TGCGCCAGCAGCCAAGAGGCACTTAATCAGCCCCAGCATTTT.

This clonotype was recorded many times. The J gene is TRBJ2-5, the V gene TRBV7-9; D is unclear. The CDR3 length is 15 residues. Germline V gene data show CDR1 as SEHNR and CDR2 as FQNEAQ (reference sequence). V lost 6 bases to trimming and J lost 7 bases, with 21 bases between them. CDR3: CASSPAVRAVGTQYF. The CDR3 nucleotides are TGTGCCAGCAGTCCCGCCGTACGGGCCGTAGGGACCCAGTACTTC.

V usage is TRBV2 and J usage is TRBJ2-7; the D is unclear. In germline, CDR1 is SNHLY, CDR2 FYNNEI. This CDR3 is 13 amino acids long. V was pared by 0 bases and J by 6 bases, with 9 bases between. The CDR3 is CASSEANSLEQYF. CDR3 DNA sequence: TGTGCCAGCAGTGAAGCGAATTCTCTCGAGCAGTACTTC. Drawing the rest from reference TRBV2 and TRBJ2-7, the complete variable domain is EPEVTQTPSHQVTQMGQEVILRCVPISNHLYFYWYRQILGQKVEFLVSFYNNEISEKSEIFDDQFSVERPDGSNFTLKIRSTKLEDSAMYFCASSEANSLEQYFGPGTRLTVT.

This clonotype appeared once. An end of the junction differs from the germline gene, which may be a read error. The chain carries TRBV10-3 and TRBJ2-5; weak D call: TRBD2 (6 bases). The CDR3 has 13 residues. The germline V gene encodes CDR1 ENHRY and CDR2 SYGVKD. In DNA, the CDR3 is TGTGCCAGCAGTGCGGGACGGTCGGAGACCCAGTACTTC. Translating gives CASSAGRSETQYF.

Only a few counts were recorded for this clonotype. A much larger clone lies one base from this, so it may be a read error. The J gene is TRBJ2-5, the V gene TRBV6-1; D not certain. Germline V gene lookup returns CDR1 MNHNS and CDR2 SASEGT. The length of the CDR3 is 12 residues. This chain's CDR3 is CAISEEEETQYF. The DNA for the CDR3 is TGTGCCATCAGTGAAGAGGAGGAGACCCAGTACTTC.

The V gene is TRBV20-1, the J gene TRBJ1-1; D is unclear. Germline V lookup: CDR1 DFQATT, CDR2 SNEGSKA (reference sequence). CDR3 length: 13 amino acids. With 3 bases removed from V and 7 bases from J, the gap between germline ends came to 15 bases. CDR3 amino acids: CSARKSDGVEAFF. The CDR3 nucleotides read TGCAGTGCTAGGAAGTCGGACGGCGTTGAAGCTTTCTTT.

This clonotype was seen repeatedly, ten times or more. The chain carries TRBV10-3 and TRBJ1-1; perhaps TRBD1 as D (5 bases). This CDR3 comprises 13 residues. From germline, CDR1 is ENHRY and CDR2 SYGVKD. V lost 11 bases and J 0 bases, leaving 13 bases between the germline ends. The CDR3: CAARTSMNTEAFF. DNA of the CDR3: TGTGCCGCCCGGACAAGCATGAACACTGAAGCTTTCTTT.

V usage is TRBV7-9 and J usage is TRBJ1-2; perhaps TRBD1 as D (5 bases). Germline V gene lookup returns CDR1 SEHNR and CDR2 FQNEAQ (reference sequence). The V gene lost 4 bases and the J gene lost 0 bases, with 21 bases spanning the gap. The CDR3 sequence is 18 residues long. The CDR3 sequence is CASSSRAGNTEANYGYTF. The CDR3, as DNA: TGTGCCAGCAGCTCCAGGGCTGGTAACACTGAAGCTAACTATGGCTACACCTTC. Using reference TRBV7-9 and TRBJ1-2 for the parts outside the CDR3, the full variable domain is DTGVSQNPRHKITKRGQNVTFRCDPISEHNRLYWYRQTLGQGPEFLTYFQNEAQLEKSRLLSDRFSAERPKGSFSTLEIQRTEQGDSAMYLCASSSRAGNTEANYGYTFGSGTRLTVV.

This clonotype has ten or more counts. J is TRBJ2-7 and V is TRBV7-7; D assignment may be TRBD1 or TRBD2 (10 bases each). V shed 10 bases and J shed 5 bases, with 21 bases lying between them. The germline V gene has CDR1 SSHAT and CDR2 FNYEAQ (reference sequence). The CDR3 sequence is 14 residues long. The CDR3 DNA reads TGTGCCAAGCGGGGGGGGACAGGGGCGCACGAGCAGTACTTC. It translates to CAKRGGTGAHEQYF.